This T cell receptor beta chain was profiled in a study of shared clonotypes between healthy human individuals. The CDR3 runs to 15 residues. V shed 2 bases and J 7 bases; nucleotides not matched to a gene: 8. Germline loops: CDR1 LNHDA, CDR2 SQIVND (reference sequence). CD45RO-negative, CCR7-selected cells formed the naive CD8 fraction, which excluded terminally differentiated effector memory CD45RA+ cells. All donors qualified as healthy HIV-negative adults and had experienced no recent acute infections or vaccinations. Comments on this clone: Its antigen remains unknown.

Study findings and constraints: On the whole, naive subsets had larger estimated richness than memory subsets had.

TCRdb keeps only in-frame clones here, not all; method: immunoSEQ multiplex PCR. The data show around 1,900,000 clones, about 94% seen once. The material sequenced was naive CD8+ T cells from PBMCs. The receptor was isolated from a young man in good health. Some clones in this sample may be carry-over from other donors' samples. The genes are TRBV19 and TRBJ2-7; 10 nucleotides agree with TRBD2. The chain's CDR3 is CASSIIGAGGIEQYF. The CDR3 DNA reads TGTGCCAGTAGTATAATTGGAGCGGGAGGGATTGAGCAGTACTTC.